The clone carrying this TCR beta chain was seen many times. What it binds is unknown. With iRepertoire HTBI primers and Arm-PCR of CDR3 regions, TCR beta libraries were built. TCRdb re-derived calls from the multiplex PCR reads in MiXCR, one entry per CDR3 protein. This table holds 450,000 to 600,000 distinct CDR3 sequences, about 13% found once. Time point reported: newly diagnosed GD, antithyroid drugs for less than 3 months. Extracted PBMC RNA gave rise to the TCR library. Patients were enrolled at an endocrinology department in Xi'an, China. Germline V gene sequence: CDR1 SGHTA, CDR2 FQGNSA. V lost 4 bases and J lost 6, with 29 bases in between. CDR3 length: 19 residues. This sample is part of a study of regulatory T cells in long-lasting Graves disease. Study conclusions and caveats: For persistent Graves' patients, TCR diversity was lower than for newly diagnosed ones.

These records were also assigned to another study, of T cells in Graves' hyperthyroidism and ophthalmopathy. That study adds: TCR CDR3 underwent first-round RT-PCR with the HTBI primer set. Blood also held most thyroid clonotypes expanded beyond 0.001.

This chain uses TRBV7-2 with TRBJ2-3; D perhaps matches TRBD1 (6 bases). This receptor was obtained from a man aged 25 to 45 with Graves disease. Specimen: peripheral blood mononuclear cells (PBMCs), collected at new diagnosis, from a patient treated with antithyroid drugs. CDR3 bases: TGTGCCAGCAGCTCCCCCGCCGGTCCCCTGCTAGGGGGTAGCGATACGCAGTATTTT. Protein sequence: CASSSPAGPLLGGSDTQYF. Variable domain in full (rest from reference TRBV7-2 and TRBJ2-3): GAGVSQSPSNKVTEKGKDVELRCDPISGHTALYWYRQSLGQGLEFLIYFQGNSAPDKSGLPSDRFSAERTGGSVSTLTIQRTQQEDSAVYLCASSSPAGPLLGGSDTQYFGPGTRLTVL.